The clone carrying this TCR beta chain turned up a few times. Deletions cut 0 bases from V and 6 bases from J, with 11 bases between. The germline V gene has CDR1 LGHNA and CDR2 YNFKEQ. CDR3 length: 14 amino acids. This specimen comes from a study of patients and donors after allogeneic stem cell transplantation. TCRdb independently ran MiXCR on the RT-PCR reads; one entry per CDR3 protein. Of 400,000 to 500,000 distinct CDR3 sequences listed, 16% are singletons. Source material: blood, either unsorted or a sorted T cell fraction (not recorded which). The receptor comes from a human donor who was either an allogeneic HSCT recipient or a stem cell or donor lymphocyte infusion donor (not recorded which). It is not recorded whose cells these are; they may come from a transplant donor. The chain recombines TRBV4-2 with TRBJ1-2; D might be TRBD1 (6 bases). CDR3 sequence reads: CASSQDEGGHGYTF. DNA for the CDR3: TGTGCCAGCAGCCAAGACGAGGGGGGTCATGGCTACACCTTC.